This T cell receptor beta chain was recorded in a study of control samples from healthy donors and cancer patients (dated by TCRdb to 2020 to 2021). Library preparation was by the immunoSEQ multiplex PCR assay. The source is immuneACCESS, and TCRdb retained only in-frame sequences with V and J called. Part of the clones is not carried over; for the studies checked, unresolved V genes explain less than half of this, and the remainder is unexplained. The sample table shows about 140,000 clones, and 91% are seen once. The top ten clones comprise approximately 7.2% of the sample. This clone was seen only once. Its antigen remains unidentified. The input lacks base qualities; no much larger clone sits a single base away. Trimming takes 0 bases from V and 7 bases from J, and the germline ends sit 25 bases apart. Measured from the cysteine to the phenylalanine, the CDR3 is 19 residues long. Just the 57-base CDR3 DNA is kept, in frame starting at base 1. Sequences SGHKS (CDR1) and YYEKEE (CDR2) are obtained from the germline V gene (reference sequence).

This clonotype was sampled from a man between 18 and 35 years old in good health. The V and J segments used are TRBV5-5 and TRBJ1-4, with no D gene named confidently. Sequencing used blood. The CDR3 protein is CASSLEVAVGHGGSEKLFF. The sequenced DNA: TGTGCCAGCAGCTTGGAAGTCGCCGTTGGCCACGGCGGTTCTGAAAAACTGTTTTTT.